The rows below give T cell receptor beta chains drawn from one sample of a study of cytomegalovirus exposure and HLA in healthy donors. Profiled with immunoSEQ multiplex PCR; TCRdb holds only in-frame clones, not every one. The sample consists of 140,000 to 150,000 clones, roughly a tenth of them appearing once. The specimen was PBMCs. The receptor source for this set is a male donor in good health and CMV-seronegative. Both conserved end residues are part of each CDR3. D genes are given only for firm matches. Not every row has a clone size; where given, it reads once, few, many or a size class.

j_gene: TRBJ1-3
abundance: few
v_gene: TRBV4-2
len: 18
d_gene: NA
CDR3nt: TGTGCCAGCAGCCAAGATCTCAACCCGAAAGGGGCTGGAAACACCATATATTTT
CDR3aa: CASSQDLNPKGAGNTIYF

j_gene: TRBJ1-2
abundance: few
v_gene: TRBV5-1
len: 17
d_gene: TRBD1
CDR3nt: TGCGCCAGCAGCTTGGGCCCCACAGGGGGCGAAAACTATGGCTACACCTTC
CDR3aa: CASSLGPTGGENYGYTF

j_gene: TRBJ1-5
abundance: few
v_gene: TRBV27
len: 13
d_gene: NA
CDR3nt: TGTGCCAGCAGTCTCGCCACACACCAGCCCCAGCATTTT
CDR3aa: CASSLATHQPQHF

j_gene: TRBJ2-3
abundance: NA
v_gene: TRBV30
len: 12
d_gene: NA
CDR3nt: TGTGCCTGGAGTCCCTCGGGGGATACGCAGTATTTT
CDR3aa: CAWSPSGDTQYF

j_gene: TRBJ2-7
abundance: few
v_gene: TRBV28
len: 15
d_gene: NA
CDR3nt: TGTGCCAGCAGTTTGAATAGCGTCGGGGTTGGCGAGCAGTACTTC
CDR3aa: CASSLNSVGVGEQYF

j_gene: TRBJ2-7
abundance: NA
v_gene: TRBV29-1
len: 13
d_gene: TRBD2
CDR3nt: TGCAGCGCCGGACTAGCGGGAGGGTACGAGCAGTACTTC
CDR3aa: CSAGLAGGYEQYF

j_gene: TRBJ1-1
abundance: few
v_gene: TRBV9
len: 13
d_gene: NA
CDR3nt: TGTGCCAGCAGCGTTCAGGGGTCCACTGAAGCTTTCTTT
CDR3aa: CASSVQGSTEAFF

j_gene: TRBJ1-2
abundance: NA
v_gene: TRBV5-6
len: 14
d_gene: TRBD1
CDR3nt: TGTGCCAGCAGGACACAGGGGGCGCGGAATGGCTACACCTTC
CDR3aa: CASRTQGARNGYTF

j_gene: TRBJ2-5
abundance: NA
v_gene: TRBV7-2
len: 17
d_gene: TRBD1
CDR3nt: TGTGCCAGCAGCTTGCCCCGGACAGGGGCCAACGAAGAGACCCAGTACTTC
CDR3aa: CASSLPRTGANEETQYF

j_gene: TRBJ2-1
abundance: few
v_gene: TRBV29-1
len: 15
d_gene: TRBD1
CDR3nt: TGCAGCGTAGCCCCCGGGACAGGGCCTGGGTATGAGCAGTTCTTC
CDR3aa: CSVAPGTGPGYEQFF

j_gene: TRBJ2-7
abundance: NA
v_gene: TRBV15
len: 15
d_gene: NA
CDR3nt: TGTGCCACCAGCAGAGTAGTACAGGGAAGCTACGAGCAGTACTTC
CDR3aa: CATSRVVQGSYEQYF

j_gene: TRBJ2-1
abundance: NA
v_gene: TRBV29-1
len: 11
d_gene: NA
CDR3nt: TGCAGCCAATCCTATAACAATGAGCAGTTCTTC
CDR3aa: CSQSYNNEQFF

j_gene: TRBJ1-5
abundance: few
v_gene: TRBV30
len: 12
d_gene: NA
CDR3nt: TGTGCCTGGAGCTCCTTCGATCAGCCCCAGCATTTT
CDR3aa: CAWSSFDQPQHF

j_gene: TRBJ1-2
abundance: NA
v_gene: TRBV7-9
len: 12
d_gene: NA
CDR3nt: TGTGCCAGCAGCTTAGACATCTATGGCTACACCTTC
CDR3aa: CASSLDIYGYTF

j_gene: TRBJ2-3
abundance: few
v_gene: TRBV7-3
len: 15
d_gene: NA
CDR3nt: TGTGCCAGCAGCCAAGACATCGGGACTTCTCTCCCGCAGTATTTT
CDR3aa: CASSQDIGTSLPQYF

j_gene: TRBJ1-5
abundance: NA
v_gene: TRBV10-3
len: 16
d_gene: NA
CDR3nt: TGTGCCATCAGTGAGTTCGGGCAGGGTGACAATCAGCCCCAGCATTTT
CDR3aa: CAISEFGQGDNQPQHF

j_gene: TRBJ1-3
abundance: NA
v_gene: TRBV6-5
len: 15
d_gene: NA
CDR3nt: TGTGCCCCCCCGCCAGGGTCAACCTCTGGAAACACCATATATTTT
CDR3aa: CAPPPGSTSGNTIYF

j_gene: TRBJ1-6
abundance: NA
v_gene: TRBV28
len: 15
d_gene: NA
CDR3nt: TGTGCCAGCAGACCTTCGGACAGCTATAATTCACCCCTCCACTTT
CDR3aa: CASRPSDSYNSPLHF

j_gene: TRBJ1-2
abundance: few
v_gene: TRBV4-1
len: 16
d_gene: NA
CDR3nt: TGCGCCAGCAGCCAACCACTCGATTCGCGAAACTATGGCTACACCTTC
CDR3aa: CASSQPLDSRNYGYTF

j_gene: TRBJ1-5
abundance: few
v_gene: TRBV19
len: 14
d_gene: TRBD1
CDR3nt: TGTGCCAGTAGAGTGGGACAGGGCAATCAGCCCCAGCATTTT
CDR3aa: CASRVGQGNQPQHF

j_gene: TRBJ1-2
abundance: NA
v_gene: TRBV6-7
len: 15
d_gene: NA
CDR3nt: TGTGCCAGCAGTTACCGAGTGACAGTTAACGATGGCTACACCTTC
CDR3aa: CASSYRVTVNDGYTF

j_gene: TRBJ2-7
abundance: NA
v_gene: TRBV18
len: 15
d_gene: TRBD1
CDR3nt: TGTGCCAGCTCACCACCGGGCAGGGGGCTCTACGAGCAGTACTTC
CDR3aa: CASSPPGRGLYEQYF

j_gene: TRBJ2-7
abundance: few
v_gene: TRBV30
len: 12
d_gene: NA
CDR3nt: TGTGCCTGGAGTGTACAATACGCCGAGCAGTACTTC
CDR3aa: CAWSVQYAEQYF

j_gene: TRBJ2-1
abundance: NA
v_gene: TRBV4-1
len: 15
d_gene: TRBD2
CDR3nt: TGCGCCAGCAGCCCCGGGACTAGCGTGGCGAATGAGCAGTTCTTC
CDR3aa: CASSPGTSVANEQFF

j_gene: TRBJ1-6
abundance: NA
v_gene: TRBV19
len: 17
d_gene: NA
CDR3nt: TGTGCCAGTAGCCTACTCTCGGACACTTACCCTTATTCACCCCTCCACTTT
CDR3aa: CASSLLSDTYPYSPLHF

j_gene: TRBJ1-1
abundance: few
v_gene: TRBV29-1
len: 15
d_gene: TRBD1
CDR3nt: TGCAGCGTTGAAAGGGACAGCGGGCCCAAAGGTAGGGCTTTCTTT
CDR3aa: CSVERDSGPKGRAFF

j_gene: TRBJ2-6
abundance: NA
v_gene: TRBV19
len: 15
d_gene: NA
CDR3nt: TGTGCCAGTAGTATGGGCCTAGCCAGGGCCAACGTCCTGACTTTC
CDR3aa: CASSMGLARANVLTF